This T cell receptor beta chain was identified during a study of tissue T cells after allogeneic stem cell transplantation (dated 2022 in TCRdb). Turning to the overall study: Every GVHD patient got a graft from a donor, with four grafts unmodified and three CD34-selected to deplete T cells. The human part of the study was a prospective observational study with no blinding and no randomization. The study profiled TCR beta repertoires across many tissues from research autopsies of patients with and without GVHD, plus mouse models of GVHD. If a tissue had multiple samples, a pathologist reviewed H&E sections so that samples with histologically apparent lymphocytes got priority for sequencing. What the study reported, not specific to this receptor: Only a few T cell clones appeared in more than one patient, yet motif-based clustering showed tissue-specific repertoire signatures that were shared between patients. Which tissue TCRs were alloreactive or antigen-specific was not determined in the study, and some of the clones might have been host cells that persisted. Within patients, how anatomically similar the tissues were was a key factor in shaping TCR repertoire composition, regardless of disease or transplant status. Blood and spleen T cells captured only a limited portion of the TCR repertoire detected in tissues, in both patients and mice. Sampling depth was acknowledged as a limitation, and the patient cohort was both small and clinically heterogeneous.

The library was generated by the immunoSEQ multiplex PCR assay. Adaptive Biotechnologies performed TCRbeta CDR3 sequencing at survey depth and reported CDR3 sequences, V/J genes, productive frequency, and template counts. Amplification of TCR beta CDR3 regions started from genomic DNA instead of RNA. Processing in the source paper ran as follows. Jensen-Shannon divergence was used to quantify pairwise repertoire overlap between tissues, with a value of 1 indicating complete divergence and a value of 0 indicating identical repertoires. Tissues were grouped by single-linkage agglomerative hierarchical clustering of pairwise JSD values, and the clustering results were shown as dendrograms. GLIPH2 was run on all patient samples with simulation_depth 1000, kmer_min_depth 3, cdr3_length_cutoff 8, keeping groups with more than two unique CDR3s. A standardized tissue-overlap score extrapolated Jaccard GLIPH-group overlap across patients to a standard repertoire size of 1000 clones. Linear mixed-effect models, with tissue included as a fixed effect and individual included as a random effect, were used to assess associations of diversity with clinical or experimental variables. What TCRdb holds here is the immuneACCESS table cut down to in-frame rearrangements. Part of the clones is not present; checked against another copy, under half of the missing clones reflect an unresolved V gene, and the others are unexplained. The DNA was the basis for D and trimming; V, J and clone size are from that table. A total of roughly 940 clones appear in this sample, 35% to 40% of them only once. The biggest ten clones account for around two fifths of the sample.

Concerning this clone: Its target antigen remains unknown. Base quality data are lacking; no much larger clone is found one base away.

The time point label on this specimen signifies: human tissue collected at research (rapid) autopsy. Over an approximately three-year period, fewer than 10 adult allo-HCT recipients with steroid-refractory GVHD were prospectively enrolled in a research-autopsy study. Every GVHD patient had gastrointestinal GVHD and was given several lines of GVHD-directed therapy, and about five of the GVHD patients also had skin involvement. After a median post-mortem interval of approximately 9.7 hours, autopsy tissues were collected, including GI sites from esophagus to rectum, liver, skin, and lymphoid organs such as spleen. Autopsy specimens were bisected, with one portion flash-frozen in liquid nitrogen and the remainder formalin-fixed, and GI outer muscle layers were removed. To extract genomic DNA from frozen tissues, either the Mag-Bind Blood & Tissue DNA HDQ 96 Kit on a Chemagic 360 or the DNeasy Blood & Tissue Kit was used. Extracted DNA was further purified with the Genomic DNA Clean & Concentrator-25 kit because of concern about red blood cell contamination.

This sequence originates from a female patient aged 35 to 69 with steroid-refractory graft-versus-host disease after an allogeneic stem cell transplant. Some T cells seen after a transplant may have their origin in the graft donor. Sample: stomach tissue, taken at autopsy.

The CDR3 in this case is CASSVTRWATGEQYF. The bases are TGTGCCAGCAGTGTTACTAGGTGGGCCACGGGCGAGCAGTACTTC. Recombination connected TRBV2 to TRBJ2-7; TRBD2 is a weak D gene call, 5 bases matching. The V end loses 4 bases and the J end loses 6 bases, and a stretch of 19 bases separates them. The CDR3 sequence holds 15 residues, the cysteine and phenylalanine included. Kept here is only the CDR3 DNA, which spans 45 bases and is read in frame from base 1. Sequences SNHLY (CDR1) and FYNNEI (CDR2) are obtained from the germline V gene.